Below, 16 T cell receptor beta chains from the same sample are listed, as sequenced in a study of blood T cell repertoires in COVID-19. Sequencing was performed with immunoSEQ multiplex PCR; in TCRdb, only in-frame clones are kept and a portion is missing. This table holds 100,000 to 120,000 clones, over 60% found once. The sequenced sample was peripheral blood. The receptors shown here come from a woman of 80 years or more with acute or convalescent COVID-19.

The V and J genes are TRBV5-1 and TRBJ2-2, with a weak D call TRBD2 (5 bases). Trimming shortened V by 0 bases and J by 1 base, and 13 bases separated the two germline ends. Per germline, CDR1 SGHRS and CDR2 YFSETQ. This CDR3 has 17 residues. The DNA for the CDR3 is TGCGCCAGCAGCTTGGCCGTGACTACCGAGAACACCGGGGAGCTGTTTTTT. Translating gives CASSLAVTTENTGELFF.

The chain combines TRBV11-3 with TRBJ1-1, with D perhaps matching TRBD1 (5 bases). The CDR3 has 13 amino acids. Germline V gives CDR1 SGHNT, CDR2 YENEEA. Trimming stripped 1 base from V and 8 bases from J, with 11 bases between. The CDR3 sequence: CASSLASKGEAFF. In DNA, the CDR3 is TGTGCCAGCAGCTTAGCGTCTAAGGGGGAAGCTTTCTTT.

The chain has TRBV5-5 and TRBJ2-5; D is perhaps TRBD2 (5 bases). This CDR3 contains 17 residues. Germline lookup yields CDR1 SGHKS and CDR2 YYEKEE (reference sequence). Trimming shortened V by 3 bases and J by 2 bases, and 20 bases separated the two germline ends. CDR3 region: CASSSQPLATSQETQYF. The CDR3 region has the DNA TGTGCCAGCAGCTCCCAACCTCTAGCCACTTCACAAGAGACCCAGTACTTC. Variable domain in full (rest from reference TRBV5-5 and TRBJ2-5): DAGVTQSPTHLIKTRGQQVTLRCSPISGHKSVSWYQQVLGQGPQFIFQYYEKEERGRGNFPDRFSARQFPNYSSELNVNALLLGDSALYLCASSSQPLATSQETQYFGPGTRLLVL.

This clone was seen just once. The CDR3 protein is CASSRHPGSYNEQFF. The CDR3 DNA reads TGTGCCAGCAGCCGGCACCCGGGATCCTACAATGAGCAGTTCTTC. The chain has TRBV28 and TRBJ2-1, with D possibly being TRBD2 (5 bases). CDR1 is MDHEN, CDR2 SYDVKM, per germline. CDR3 size: 15 residues. Trimming took 6 bases from V and 1 from J, leaving 13 bases between them.

This chain connects TRBV10-3 to TRBJ1-6, with a weak D call TRBD1 (6 bases). The CDR3 runs 14 residues. Per the germline V gene, CDR1 is ENHRY and CDR2 is SYGVKD. V shed 7 bases and J shed 7 bases, with 14 bases lying between them. The CDR3 spells CAIKLGGANSPLHF. CDR3 coding DNA: TGTGCCATCAAGCTAGGGGGGGCCAATTCACCCCTCCACTTT.

This chain uses TRBV6-6 with TRBJ1-1; D uncertain. The V end was cut by 2 bases, the J end by 1 base, with 5 bases between. The CDR3 has 13 amino acids. Germline V CDR1 and CDR2: MNHNY, SVGAGI (reference sequence). The CDR3 spells CASSYAENTEAFF. The DNA of the CDR3 is TGTGCCAGCAGTTACGCAGAGAACACTGAAGCTTTCTTT.

The genes are TRBV6-2 or TRBV6-3 and TRBJ1-1; 8 positions match TRBD1. The germline gives CDR1 MNHEY, CDR2 SVGEGT. V was pared by 5 bases and J by 0 bases, with 5 bases of the junction left unmatched. The CDR3 has 15 amino acids. CDR3 DNA sequence: TGTGCCAGCAGTGACCACAGGGGGATGAACACTGAAGCTTTCTTT. Its translation: CASSDHRGMNTEAFF.

This chain uses TRBV10-2 with TRBJ2-7; 10 nucleotides match TRBD1. Germline trimming cut 6 bases from V and 4 bases from J; bases unmatched to any gene: 3. Germline-derived CDR1 and CDR2 are WSHSY and SAAADI. There are 13 residues in the CDR3. The CDR3 region is CASRGQGSYEQYF. The DNA for the CDR3 is TGCGCCAGCAGGGGACAGGGGTCGTACGAGCAGTACTTC.

The chain carries TRBV29-1 and TRBJ2-3; 7 positions agree with TRBD1. This CDR3 spans 16 amino acids. The V gene's germline CDR1 is SQVTM and CDR2 ANQGSEA. Unmatched junction bases numbered 13, after V lost 3 bases and J lost 4 bases. DNA for the CDR3: TGCAGCGTTGACGACCGGGACAGCGCTTTCCCAGATACGCAGTATTTT. As protein: CSVDDRDSAFPDTQYF.

This clone turned up a few times. The rearrangement links TRBV30 to TRBJ1-2; no reliable D call. CDR3 size: 13 residues. Trimming took off 1 base at V and 7 bases at J, with 13 bases between the two ends. The V gene's germline CDR1 is GTSNPN and CDR2 SVGIG (reference sequence). This CDR3 is CAWSAGAAGGYTF. CDR3 nucleotide sequence: TGTGCCTGGAGTGCAGGCGCGGCGGGTGGCTACACCTTC.

The rearrangement links TRBV29-1 to TRBJ2-4, with unresolved D. Per germline, CDR1 SQVTM and CDR2 ANQGSEA. The CDR3 totals 13 residues. V was shortened by 6 bases and J by 8 bases, with 17 bases between the two germline ends. DNA for the CDR3: TGCAGCGTCGCGAGCCAAAACTTGGACATTCAGTACTTC. Its protein is CSVASQNLDIQYF.

This clone was found a few times. V and J are TRBV30 and TRBJ2-7; D is uncertain. V was trimmed by 1 base and J by 1 base, leaving 2 bases between them. The CDR3 sequence is 11 residues long. The germline gives CDR1 GTSNPN, CDR2 SVGIG (reference sequence). CDR3 protein: CAWSASYEQYF. The CDR3 bases are TGTGCCTGGAGTGCGTCCTACGAGCAGTACTTC.

This clone occurred a few times. V gene TRBV7-9 combines with J gene TRBJ1-3; D is uncertain. The CDR3 totals 14 residues. Germline lookup yields CDR1 SEHNR and CDR2 FQNEAQ (reference sequence). With 0 bases removed from V and 3 bases from J, the gap between germline ends came to 6 bases. The CDR3 DNA is TGTGCCAGCAGCTTAGCGGGGAGTGGAAACACCATATATTTT. Its translation: CASSLAGSGNTIYF.

The V call is TRBV19, the J call TRBJ1-6; unclear D gene. Trimming left V 7 bases short and J 7 bases short, with 11 bases between. This CDR3 has 13 residues. Looked up from germline, CDR1 is LNHDA and CDR2 is SQIVND (reference sequence). The CDR3 region is CASTLTGNSPLHF. CDR3 sequence (DNA): TGTGCCAGTACCTTGACGGGAAATTCACCCCTCCACTTT.

The V and J genes are TRBV15 and TRBJ1-3; D perhaps matches TRBD1 (5 bases). The V gene lost 3 bases and the J gene lost 6 bases, with 30 bases spanning the gap. Germline CDR1 and CDR2: LNHNV and YYDKDF (reference sequence). The CDR3 extends over 20 amino acids. CDR3 sequence reads: CATSSGGTESSRLWENTIYF. CDR3 nucleotide sequence: TGTGCCACCAGCAGCGGGGGGACTGAATCTTCAAGGTTGTGGGAAAACACCATATATTTT.

This clone is a singleton in its sample. The J gene is TRBJ2-6, the V gene TRBV6-5; TRBD1 matches 8 bases. V lost 0 bases to trimming and J lost 10 bases; unmatched junction nucleotides: 2. The CDR3 has 14 residues. Germline lookup yields CDR1 MNHEY and CDR2 SVGAGI. The CDR3 DNA follows: TGTGCCAGCAGTTACTCTTACAGGGGGAACGTCCTGACTTTC. Its protein product is CASSYSYRGNVLTF.